The source of this T cell receptor beta chain is a study of blood T cells in healthy people across ages. A second PCR of about 7 to 12 cycles used a sample-barcoded 5' primer and a J-beta primer mix. Each CDR3 protein is one row after TCRdb ran MiXCR on the 5' RACE reads. The table records roughly 1.5 million distinct CDR3 sequences, 42% of them present only once. The ends were cut back, 5 bases at V and 1 base at J, with 14 bases in the middle. The CDR3 length is 14 residues. Germline CDR1 reads DFQATT; CDR2 reads SNEGSKA (reference sequence). The specimen sequenced was blood. This TCR came from a woman aged 18-30 years in good health. This chain links TRBV20-1 with TRBJ1-1; D call uncertain. CDR3 sequence reads: CSAVGRHSNTEAFF. The CDR3 bases are TGCAGTGCTGTTGGACGGCACTCGAACACTGAAGCTTTCTTT.